The clone carrying this TCR beta chain was seen a few times. This sample was included in a study of regulatory T cells in long-lasting Graves disease. With iRepertoire HTBI primers and Arm-PCR of CDR3 regions, TCR beta libraries were built. TCRdb recomputed calls from the multiplex PCR reads with MiXCR, one row per CDR3 protein. This sample has roughly 500,000 distinct CDR3 sequences, with roughly 14% found just once. The germline CDR1 and CDR2 sequences are SGHRS and YFSETQ. V gave up 0 bases and J gave up 6 bases, with 7 bases separating them. CDR3 length: 13 amino acids. The sample's time point: newly diagnosed GD, antithyroid drugs for less than 3 months. Following extraction of RNA from PBMCs, that RNA was used to make the TCR library. The same data also contributed to another study, on T cells in Graves' hyperthyroidism and ophthalmopathy.

The sequencing used peripheral blood mononuclear cells (PBMCs), collected at new diagnosis, from a patient treated with antithyroid drugs. The V and J genes are TRBV5-1 and TRBJ1-5; D is unclear. The receptor was derived from a man aged 25 to 45 with Graves disease. The CDR3 here is CASSLDPGQPQHF. As DNA, the CDR3 is TGCGCCAGCAGCTTGGATCCTGGTCAGCCCCAGCATTTT.